This T cell receptor (beta chain) was identified during a study of OX40 agonist ivuxolimab in advanced cancers. Study-level information: Cancers in dose escalation were hepatocellular, melanoma, renal cell and head and neck. A mean age of 60 years, range about 23 to 90, was recorded, and around 85% were male. Prior therapy, whether anti-PD-1, anti-PD-L1 or anti-CTLA-4, was allowed, and less than 45% had some. Notes on the study in general: Clonal expansion was among the lowest in partial responders at 0.1-3.0 mg/kg, especially CD8+.

As concerns this clone: Its target is not known.

The assay was immunoSEQ multiplex PCR, and TCRdb's table has in-frame clones only and misses some. Here the sample spans more than 5,500 clones, 71% being singletons. The CDR3 covers 14 residues. The ends lost 2 bases at V and 9 bases at J; junction bases unmatched: 6. The germline CDR1 and CDR2 sequences are SGDLS and YYNGEE. V is TRBV9 and J is TRBJ2-1; 9 bases fit TRBD1. Material: CD4+ or CD8+ T cells sorted from blood, obtained in a trial of the OX40 agonist ivuxolimab. The receptor was derived from an adult with an advanced solid tumor such as melanoma, head and neck, liver or kidney cancer. CDR3 region: CASSVRDRVVEQFF. Written as DNA, the CDR3 is TGTGCCAGCAGCGTCCGGGACAGGGTCGTTGAGCAGTTCTTC.